The rows below give T cell receptor beta chains drawn from one sample of a study of blood T cell repertoires in COVID-19. Sequencing was performed with immunoSEQ multiplex PCR; in TCRdb, only in-frame clones are kept and a portion is missing. The sample holds about 150,000 clones, roughly 83% seen once. Sequencing was done on a sample of PBMCs or T cells enriched from blood (not recorded which). Source of these receptors: a middle-aged man who had recovered from COVID-19. Each CDR3 is given with its conserved first and last residue. The D gene is left open where the match is weak. The size of a clone is reported for some rows only, either as once, few or many, or as a class for expanded clones.

NA | TRBJ1-1 | TRBV19 | TRBD1 | CASRGTGVRAEAFF | TGTGCCAGTAGAGGAACAGGGGTAAGGGCTGAAGCTTTCTTT
once | TRBJ1-2 | TRBV29-1 | NA | CSIGGHGYTF | TGCAGCATCGGAGGGCATGGCTACACCTTC
NA | TRBJ2-5 | TRBV5-1 | TRBD2 | CASSLVSGQETQYF | TGCGCCAGCAGCTTGGTTAGCGGGCAAGAGACCCAGTACTTC
NA | TRBJ1-3 | TRBV29-1 | NA | CSAIPTVSGNTIYF | TGCAGCGCTATTCCAACGGTCTCTGGAAACACCATATATTTT
once | TRBJ2-1 | TRBV27 | TRBD1 | CASSFSRGQEQFF | TGTGCCAGCAGTTTTAGCAGGGGGCAAGAGCAGTTCTTC
NA | TRBJ2-1 | TRBV12-3/TRBV12-4 | TRBD1 | CASSFAGGNQFF | TGTGCCAGCAGTTTCGCAGGGGGAAATCAGTTCTTC
once | TRBJ2-7 | TRBV10-3 | NA | CAISESVGGPLYYEQYF | TGTGCCATCAGTGAGTCCGTCGGGGGGCCCCTTTACTACGAGCAGTACTTC
NA | TRBJ2-2 | TRBV7-3 | TRBD1 | CASSLPTGRGTGELFF | TGTGCCAGCAGCCTCCCGACAGGGCGAGGCACCGGGGAGCTGTTTTTT
NA | TRBJ1-6 | TRBV27 | NA | CASSSLLGGSPLHF | TGTGCCAGCAGTTCCCTTTTAGGCGGTTCACCCCTCCACTTT
once | TRBJ2-1 | TRBV7-6 | TRBD2 | CASSLASGGAPSYNEQFF | TGTGCCAGCAGCTTAGCTAGCGGGGGGGCACCCTCCTACAATGAGCAGTTCTTC
NA | TRBJ1-2 | TRBV6-1 | NA | CASSEGETSGYTF | TGTGCCAGCAGTGAAGGGGAGACAAGCGGCTACACCTTC
few | TRBJ1-2 | TRBV23-1 | NA | CASSRRGNYGYTF | TGCGCCAGCAGCCGTCGGGGGAACTATGGCTACACCTTC
few | TRBJ1-2 | TRBV11-1 | NA | CASSSGQNYGYTF | TGTGCCAGCAGCTCTGGACAGAACTATGGCTACACCTTC
NA | TRBJ1-1 | TRBV2 | TRBD1 | CASRGGGGPEAFF | TGTGCCAGCAGAGGCGGAGGGGGCCCTGAAGCTTTCTTT
NA | TRBJ2-3 | TRBV4-1 | TRBD1 | CASSLMGTGTDTQYF | TGCGCCAGCAGCCTCATGGGGACAGGGACAGATACGCAGTATTTT
NA | TRBJ1-4 | TRBV11-2 | TRBD1 | CASSRTTGVEKLFF | TGTGCCAGCAGCCGAACTACAGGGGTTGAAAAACTGTTTTTT
NA | TRBJ1-5 | TRBV6-1 | NA | CASSEAGGSNQPQHF | TGTGCCAGCAGTGAAGCGGGGGGGAGCAATCAGCCCCAGCATTTT
NA | TRBJ1-1 | TRBV27 | TRBD1 | CASKNRDRNTEAFF | TGTGCCAGCAAGAACCGGGACAGAAACACTGAAGCTTTCTTT
NA | TRBJ1-5 | TRBV28 | TRBD1 | CASSLEGQGAFQPQHF | TGTGCCAGCAGTTTGGAGGGACAGGGGGCGTTTCAGCCCCAGCATTTT
NA | TRBJ2-4 | TRBV18 | NA | CASSPPYQGGGNIQYF | TGTGCCAGCTCACCACCGTATCAGGGAGGGGGAAACATTCAGTACTTC
NA | TRBJ2-6 | TRBV4-3 | NA | CASSQEEGTGANVLTF | TGCGCCAGCAGCCAAGAGGAGGGAACAGGGGCCAACGTCCTGACTTTC
NA | TRBJ1-1 | TRBV29-1 | TRBD1 | CSVEGGKTGGAFMGTEAFF | TGCAGCGTTGAAGGGGGCAAGACAGGGGGAGCTTTTATGGGAACTGAAGCTTTCTTT
NA | TRBJ1-5 | TRBV7-9 | NA | CASSFGQGVMQPQHF | TGTGCCAGCAGCTTCGGCCAGGGCGTTATGCAGCCCCAGCATTTT
NA | TRBJ2-7 | TRBV30 | NA | CAWTLQGTYEQYF | TGTGCCTGGACATTACAGGGCACCTACGAGCAGTACTTC
NA | TRBJ1-1 | TRBV6-4 | NA | CASSDSSRPTEAFF | TGTGCCAGCAGTGACTCGAGCAGGCCCACTGAAGCTTTCTTT
few | TRBJ2-7 | TRBV7-8 | TRBD1 | CASSLTDRGRILNF | TGTGCCAGCAGCTTAACGGACAGGGGGCGCATTCTAAACTTC
NA | TRBJ2-7 | TRBV2 | TRBD2 | CARASGLNYEQYF | TGTGCCAGAGCTAGCGGGTTGAACTACGAGCAGTACTTC
NA | TRBJ1-2 | TRBV7-2 | NA | CASSPRAGGAGYTF | TGTGCCAGCAGCCCAAGGGCCGGGGGGGCTGGCTACACCTTC
NA | TRBJ1-6 | TRBV2 | NA | CASSENEGSNSPLHF | TGTGCCAGCAGTGAAAATGAGGGATCAAATTCACCCCTCCACTTT
NA | TRBJ2-2 | TRBV5-1 | TRBD2 | CASSSSGGAGTGELFF | TGCGCCAGCAGCTCGAGCGGGGGGGCCGGCACCGGGGAGCTGTTTTTT
NA | TRBJ1-5 | TRBV27 | NA | CASSFGQPGQPQHF | TGTGCCAGCAGTTTTGGACAGCCCGGGCAGCCCCAGCATTTT
NA | TRBJ1-2 | TRBV19 | NA | CASRERTDNYGYTF | TGTGCCAGTAGGGAGCGGACAGATAACTATGGCTACACCTTC
NA | TRBJ2-3 | TRBV7-9 | TRBD1 | CASSLGRTGDTDTQYF | TGTGCCAGCAGCTTAGGGCGGACAGGGGACACAGATACGCAGTATTTT
NA | TRBJ2-2 | TRBV6-1 | NA | CASSDSLRELFF | TGTGCCAGCAGTGATTCTCTCCGGGAGCTGTTTTTT
many | TRBJ1-5 | TRBV6-6 | NA | CASGGGAFQPQHF | TGTGCCTCCGGCGGGGGGGCATTTCAGCCCCAGCATTTT
NA | TRBJ2-7 | TRBV7-8 | TRBD1 | CASSPQGAYEQYF | TGTGCCAGCAGTCCACAGGGGGCTTACGAGCAGTACTTC
few | TRBJ2-1 | TRBV27 | TRBD2 | CASRGQAGALNEQFF | TGTGCCAGCAGGGGCCAAGCGGGGGCCCTCAATGAGCAGTTCTTC
NA | TRBJ2-7 | TRBV5-5 | TRBD1 | CASSLGLPGQYEQYF | TGTGCCAGCAGCTTGGGGCTCCCGGGACAGTACGAGCAGTACTTC
NA | TRBJ1-2 | TRBV7-9 | TRBD1 | CASSSGQGRLYGYTF | TGTGCCAGCAGCTCGGGACAGGGGCGATTGTATGGCTACACCTTC
NA | TRBJ2-3 | TRBV7-8 | TRBD2 | CASSLLNTAGTVDTQYF | TGTGCCAGCAGCTTACTGAACACAGCGGGGACGGTAGATACGCAGTATTTT
NA | TRBJ1-2 | TRBV3-1/TRBV3-2 | NA | CASSQQGNGYTF | TGTGCCAGCAGCCAACAGGGGAATGGCTACACCTTC
NA | TRBJ2-3 | TRBV12-3/TRBV12-4 | NA | CASSPKRLNAQYF | TGTGCCAGCAGCCCAAAACGACTAAACGCGCAGTATTTT
once | TRBJ1-4 | TRBV11-3 | NA | CASSSHSATNEKLFF | TGTGCCAGCAGCTCCCACAGTGCAACTAATGAAAAACTGTTTTTT
NA | TRBJ2-3 | TRBV5-1 | TRBD2 | CASSLGIAGGLTDTQYF | TGCGCCAGCAGCTTGGGGATAGCGGGGGGCCTCACAGATACGCAGTATTTT
NA | TRBJ2-7 | TRBV7-9 | TRBD2 | CASSSSGGPSYEQYF | TGTGCCAGCAGCTCGAGCGGGGGCCCGAGTTACGAGCAGTACTTC
NA | TRBJ2-7 | TRBV10-1 | NA | CASSETGVFYEQYF | TGCGCCAGCAGTGAAACCGGGGTTTTCTACGAGCAGTACTTC
few | TRBJ1-4 | TRBV6-5 | NA | CASTQGLTNEKLFF | TGTGCCAGCACCCAGGGGTTAACTAATGAAAAACTGTTTTTT
NA | TRBJ2-2 | TRBV4-1 | TRBD2 | CASSQDTLAGVANTGELFF | TGCGCCAGCAGCCAAGATACTCTAGCGGGGGTCGCGAACACCGGGGAGCTGTTTTTT
NA | TRBJ2-2 | TRBV27 | TRBD1 | CASSFGTGSLAGELFF | TGTGCCAGCAGTTTTGGGACAGGGTCCCTCGCCGGGGAGCTGTTTTTT
NA | TRBJ1-4 | TRBV5-4 | TRBD1 | CASSPTGQGREKLFF | TGTGCCAGCAGCCCTACCGGACAGGGGAGGGAAAAACTGTTTTTT
NA | TRBJ1-4 | TRBV7-9 | TRBD1 | CASSWGGTGDEKLFF | TGTGCCAGCAGCTGGGGGGGGACAGGGGACGAAAAACTGTTTTTT
NA | TRBJ2-3 | TRBV7-2 | TRBD2 | CASSSGLAGGTDTQYF | TGTGCCAGCAGCTCGGGACTAGCGGGGGGCACAGATACGCAGTATTTT
NA | TRBJ2-5 | TRBV19 | NA | CASSMGRWQETQYF | TGTGCCAGTAGTATGGGGCGGTGGCAAGAGACCCAGTACTTC
once | TRBJ1-3 | TRBV3-1/TRBV3-2 | TRBD1 | CASSQGGTGNGNTIYF | TGTGCCAGCAGCCAAGGCGGGACAGGGAATGGAAACACCATATATTTT
NA | TRBJ1-3 | TRBV5-1 | TRBD1 | CASSGQGATGNTIYF | TGCGCCAGCAGCGGCCAGGGGGCGACTGGAAACACCATATATTTT
NA | TRBJ1-6 | TRBV2 | TRBD1 | CASSQRTGGLNSPLHF | TGTGCCAGCAGTCAGAGGACAGGGGGTTTAAATTCACCCCTCCACTTT
NA | TRBJ1-3 | TRBV7-2 | TRBD1 | CASSPTGGPGNTIYF | TGTGCCAGCAGCCCAACAGGGGGGCCTGGAAACACCATATATTTT
few | TRBJ1-5 | TRBV11-1 | TRBD1 | CASSLDGTAENQPQHF | TGTGCCAGCAGCTTGGATGGGACAGCCGAGAATCAGCCCCAGCATTTT
NA | TRBJ1-6 | TRBV19 | NA | CASSTGGSPLHF | TGTGCCAGTAGTACGGGGGGTTCACCCCTCCACTTT